The rows below give T cell receptor beta chains drawn from one sample of a study of cytomegalovirus exposure and HLA in healthy donors. Sequencing was performed with immunoSEQ multiplex PCR; in TCRdb, only in-frame clones are kept and a portion is missing. The sample has roughly 81,000 clones, 77% seen once; the top ten hold roughly 1.9%. Sequencing was carried out using PBMCs. The source of these receptors is a boy between 5 and 17 years old in good health and CMV-seronegative. The CDR3 runs from the conserved cysteine through the conserved F or W. D genes are given only for firm matches. Not every row has a clone size; where given, it reads once, few, many or a size class.

.	TRBV9	TRBJ2-7	.	CASSVGAGYEQYF	TGTGCCAGCAGCGTAGGGGCGGGGTATGAGCAGTACTTC
.	TRBV7-2	TRBJ2-2	.	CASSLVPVFGELFF	TGTGCCAGCAGCTTAGTTCCGGTTTTCGGGGAGCTGTTTTTT
.	TRBV15	TRBJ1-2	.	CATSKDSDYGYTF	TGTGCCACCAGCAAAGACAGTGACTATGGCTACACCTTC
.	TRBV29-1	TRBJ2-4	TRBD1	CSVEGGTGLAKNIQYF	TGCAGCGTTGAAGGAGGGACAGGTCTAGCCAAAAACATTCAGTACTTC
.	TRBV29-1	TRBJ2-5	.	CSVVGLGDISETQYF	TGCAGCGTTGTCGGTCTAGGGGATATCTCGGAGACCCAGTACTTC
.	TRBV7-9	TRBJ1-4	.	CASSPGFGNEKLFF	TGTGCCAGCAGCCCCGGGTTTGGGAATGAAAAACTGTTTTTT
.	TRBV4-1	TRBJ2-7	.	CASSPSVAGGPSYEQYF	TGCGCCAGCAGCCCCTCGGTTGCAGGAGGCCCTTCCTACGAGCAGTACTTC
.	TRBV30	TRBJ1-1	.	CAWRLGNTEAFF	TGTGCCTGGAGACTAGGGAACACTGAAGCTTTCTTT
.	TRBV9	TRBJ2-3	.	CASSAGDPARVDTQYF	TGTGCCAGCAGCGCTGGGGATCCAGCGCGGGTGGATACGCAGTATTTT
.	TRBV11-2	TRBJ1-1	.	CASRRLNEAFF	TGTGCCAGCAGGAGGTTAAATGAAGCTTTCTTT
.	TRBV18	TRBJ2-5	.	CASSLTSSETQYF	TGTGCCAGCTCACTTACTAGCTCGGAGACCCAGTACTTC
.	TRBV7-8	TRBJ2-7	TRBD2	CASSLYVLAGSYEQYF	TGTGCCAGCAGCTTATATGTCCTAGCGGGCTCCTACGAGCAGTACTTC
.	TRBV27	TRBJ1-1	.	CASSFTGQNTEAFF	TGTGCCAGCAGCTTTACAGGGCAGAACACTGAAGCTTTCTTT
once	TRBV9	TRBJ2-3	.	CASSLKSTDTQYF	TGTGCCAGCAGCCTAAAAAGCACAGATACGCAGTATTTT
.	TRBV29-1	TRBJ2-2	TRBD2	CSFRRGGVRSGELFF	TGCAGCTTTAGGAGGGGAGGGGTTAGATCCGGGGAGCTGTTTTTT
.	TRBV4-3	TRBJ2-2	.	CASSQDRTRAGELFF	TGCGCCAGCAGCCAAGACCGAACTAGGGCCGGGGAGCTGTTTTTT
.	TRBV19	TRBJ1-5	.	CASSIDPEVVHQPQHF	TGTGCCAGTAGTATCGATCCGGAGGTCGTACATCAGCCCCAGCATTTT
.	TRBV27	TRBJ1-5	.	CASSPRLRNQPQHF	TGTGCCAGCAGTCCCCGCCTCAGGAATCAGCCCCAGCATTTT
.	TRBV7-9	TRBJ1-5	.	CASSPQDTQPQHF	TGTGCCAGCAGCCCCCAGGACACCCAGCCCCAGCATTTT
.	TRBV30	TRBJ2-1	.	CAWSLTPNRQFF	TGTGCCTGGAGTTTGACACCAAATCGGCAGTTCTTC
.	TRBV7-9	TRBJ1-2	TRBD1	CASSWGDSYGYTF	TGTGCCAGCAGCTGGGGGGACAGCTATGGCTACACCTTC
.	TRBV30	TRBJ2-3	.	CAWSLGRYTDTQYF	TGTGCCTGGAGTCTGGGCAGGTACACAGATACGCAGTATTTT
.	TRBV5-1	TRBJ2-7	.	CASSFGQNEQYF	TGCGCCAGCAGCTTTGGACAGAACGAGCAGTACTTC